These T cell receptor beta chains were read from a single sample in a study of blood T cell repertoires in COVID-19. The table came from immunoSEQ multiplex PCR; TCRdb's copy has only in-frame clones and leaves some out. The repertoire holds roughly 280,000 clones, roughly nine tenths seen once, with less than 4% in the top ten. The sample was peripheral blood. Receptors were obtained from a man younger than 35 with active or convalescent COVID-19. The CDR3 runs from the conserved cysteine through the conserved F or W. D genes are given only for firm matches. Where a row states a size, it is once, few, many or the class of an expanded clone; other rows omit it.

d_gene	abundance	v_gene	j_gene	CDR3aa	CDR3nt
.	.	TRBV7-9	TRBJ2-7	CASSFPGHPRQYF	TGTGCCAGCAGCTTCCCGGGACACCCACGGCAGTACTTC
.	.	TRBV27	TRBJ1-5	CASSLGPPGALLWPQHF	TGTGCCAGCAGTTTAGGCCCCCCAGGGGCCCTACTATGGCCCCAGCATTTT
TRBD1	.	TRBV5-1	TRBJ1-6	CASTLGWDRNSPLHF	TGCGCCAGCACCCTTGGATGGGACAGGAATTCACCCCTCCACTTT
.	.	TRBV5-8	TRBJ2-7	CASSLGREQYF	TGTGCCAGCAGCTTGGGTCGCGAGCAGTACTTC
.	once	TRBV27	TRBJ1-1	CASSFEGDTEAFF	TGTGCCAGCAGTTTTGAGGGGGACACTGAAGCTTTCTTT
TRBD2	.	TRBV10-3	TRBJ2-2	CAISRASGGINTGELFF	TGTGCCATCAGTAGAGCTAGCGGGGGGATTAACACCGGGGAGCTGTTTTTT
.	.	TRBV4-1	TRBJ1-6	CASRRKGDSYNSPLHF	TGCGCCAGCAGACGGAAGGGAGACTCCTATAATTCACCCCTCCACTTT
TRBD1	.	TRBV19	TRBJ2-7	CASSISGTGYEQYF	TGTGCCAGTAGTATTAGTGGGACAGGGTACGAGCAGTACTTC
.	.	TRBV27	TRBJ2-1	CASSLPSTGNLRNEQFF	TGTGCCAGCAGTTTACCCTCAACGGGAAATTTAAGAAATGAGCAGTTCTTC
.	.	TRBV12-3/TRBV12-4	TRBJ2-7	CASSFAGSYEQYF	TGTGCCAGCAGTTTTGCGGGATCCTACGAGCAGTACTTC
.	.	TRBV11-3	TRBJ2-1	CASSPRNEQFF	TGTGCCAGCAGCCCCCGTAATGAGCAGTTCTTC
TRBD1	.	TRBV4-1	TRBJ2-7	CASSQDGTGAAYEQYF	TGCGCCAGCAGCCAAGATGGGACAGGGGCGGCCTACGAGCAGTACTTC
TRBD1	.	TRBV7-9	TRBJ1-6	CASSLDGTGISPLHF	TGTGCCAGCAGCTTAGACGGGACAGGGATCTCACCCCTCCACTTT
.	.	TRBV3-1/TRBV3-2	TRBJ2-6	CASSQRGANVLTF	TGTGCCAGCAGCCAACGTGGGGCCAACGTCCTGACTTTC
.	once	TRBV7-6	TRBJ1-2	CASSHGGGYTF	TGTGCCAGCAGCCACGGGGGGGGCTACACCTTC
.	.	TRBV19	TRBJ1-1	CASSAGPNTEAFF	TGTGCCAGTAGTGCGGGACCGAACACTGAAGCTTTCTTT
.	.	TRBV19	TRBJ1-2	CASSIQLGPYGYTF	TGTGCCAGTAGTATTCAGCTGGGGCCCTATGGCTACACCTTC
TRBD1	once	TRBV4-1	TRBJ1-2	CASSHPGQGGNGYTF	TGCGCCAGCAGCCACCCGGGACAGGGTGGTAATGGCTACACCTTC
.	.	TRBV29-1	TRBJ1-1	CSGREAFF	TGCAGCGGCAGGGAAGCTTTCTTT
.	.	TRBV19	TRBJ2-7	CASSIGQGTYEQYF	TGTGCCAGTAGTATAGGACAAGGGACATACGAGCAGTACTTC
.	.	TRBV9	TRBJ2-5	CASSVRGTGGGQETQYF	TGTGCCAGCAGCGTAAGGGGGACGGGGGGAGGCCAAGAGACCCAGTACTTC
.	.	TRBV6-1	TRBJ1-6	CASSEAPGGTDSPLHF	TGTGCCAGCAGTGAAGCGCCCGGAGGAACGGATTCACCCCTCCACTTT
TRBD2	.	TRBV5-4	TRBJ2-5	CASRRDFSGLETQYF	TGTGCCAGCAGGCGCGACTTTAGCGGGTTGGAGACCCAGTACTTC
.	.	TRBV4-1	TRBJ2-6	CASSQYTGTVANVLTF	TGCGCCAGCAGCCAATATACAGGCACTGTTGCCAACGTCCTGACTTTC